This T cell receptor (beta chain) was recovered during a study of T cell responses to AZD1222 COVID-19 vaccine. Clones were read by immunoSEQ multiplex PCR, and TCRdb kept only the in-frame ones, dropping some. The repertoire holds some 140,000 clones, with about 90% as singletons. This CDR3 comprises 14 residues. V was pared by 5 bases and J by 5 bases, with 15 bases between. Looked up from germline, CDR1 is LNHDA and CDR2 is SQIVND (reference sequence). As to this clone: Its antigen is still unknown.

Points from the study as a whole: Only a handful of AZD1222 recipients tested seropositive at baseline.

This sequence was found in an adult in good health. The chain is built from TRBV19 and TRBJ1-1; D might be TRBD1 (5 bases). Source: peripheral blood, taken on day 0 of AZD1222 vaccination. CDR3 nucleotides: TGTGCCAGTAGTCTGATGGGGGATATGACTGAAGCTTTCTTT. Amino acids: CASSLMGDMTEAFF.